Sequencing of this T cell receptor beta chain was carried out in a study of PD-L1 blockade in urothelial cancer. Background on the study: Most patients, about 85% of the roughly 29, were males with bladder-origin cancer. Blood analyses occurred 3 weeks (second dose) and 6 weeks post treatment start. Across blood samples, T cells had a median count of about 150,000.

As concerns this clone: Its antigen is not identified.

The study's findings and limits: Durable benefit was linked to greater 3-week expansion of tumor-associated blood clones.

Here immunoSEQ multiplex PCR was the method, and the copy in TCRdb shows in-frame clones only, minus some. The table records about 72,000 clones, 80% to 90% of them present only once. The CDR3 spans 14 residues. Per germline, CDR1 MDHEN and CDR2 SYDVKM. With V trimmed by 5 bases and J by 2 bases, 5 bases remained unmatched. The chain uses TRBV28 and TRBJ2-7; 8 bases are shared with TRBD1. The sequence derives from a man in his sixties or seventies with urothelial cancer. This sample comprised PBMCs, obtained around atezolizumab (anti-PD-L1) treatment. The CDR3 spells CASSPGQATYEQYF. The CDR3 DNA reads TGTGCCAGCAGTCCGGGACAGGCCACCTACGAGCAGTACTTC.